The clone carrying this TCR beta chain was detected many times. Antigen: not known. This specimen comes from a study of T-cell reconstitution after alpha-beta-depleted transplantation in children. Study-wide results and limits: Counts and diversity of T cells one year after transplant came mostly from newly produced T cells.

Unique molecular identifiers were incorporated into the prepared TCRbeta library. MiXCR, applied by TCRdb to the PCR reads, yields one record per CDR3 protein. This table holds about 97,000 distinct CDR3 sequences, roughly 7.1% found once. Losses at the gene ends were 1 base for V and 1 base for J; bases not matched to a gene: 3. The CDR3 is made up of 16 amino acids. This clonotype was sampled from a boy between 2 and 15 years old with acute lymphoblastic leukemia, due to receive a stem cell transplant. V is TRBV12-3 or TRBV12-4 and J is TRBJ2-2; TRBD2 matches at 7 bases. The sample in question was PBMCs, obtained before TCRalphabeta/CD19-depleted stem cell transplant. CDR3 sequence reads: CASSLGGGVNTGELFF. CDR3 coding DNA: TGTGCCAGCAGTTTAGGGGGGGGGGTGAACACCGGGGAGCTGTTTTTT.